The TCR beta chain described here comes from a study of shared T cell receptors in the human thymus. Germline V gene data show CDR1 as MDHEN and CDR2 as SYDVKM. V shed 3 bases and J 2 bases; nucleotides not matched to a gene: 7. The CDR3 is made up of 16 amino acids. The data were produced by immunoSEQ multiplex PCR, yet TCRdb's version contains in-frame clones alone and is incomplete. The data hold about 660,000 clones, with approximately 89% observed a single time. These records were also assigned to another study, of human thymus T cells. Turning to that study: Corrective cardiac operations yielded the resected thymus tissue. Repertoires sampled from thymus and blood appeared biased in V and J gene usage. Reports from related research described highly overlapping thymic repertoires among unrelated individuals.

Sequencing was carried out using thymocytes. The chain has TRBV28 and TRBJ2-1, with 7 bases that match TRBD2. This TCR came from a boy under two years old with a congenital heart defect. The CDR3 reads CASSFWRESTYNEQFF. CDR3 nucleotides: TGTGCCAGCAGTTTCTGGCGGGAGTCGACCTACAATGAGCAGTTCTTC.